What follows are 23 T cell receptor beta chains derived from one specimen sequenced in a study of breast tumors, draining lymph nodes, adjacent tissues. MiXCR was run by TCRdb on the multiplex PCR reads, yielding one entry per CDR3 protein. The data contain 200,000 or so distinct CDR3 sequences, approximately 30% of them singletons. The lymph nodes were axillary draining lymph nodes from breast cancer patients. The sample was axillary lymph node tissue. These receptors originate from a female donor with breast cancer. Some clones in this sample may be carry-over from other donors' samples.

About this clonotype itself: Possible read error: a much larger clone is one base away. The chain links TRBV10-3 to TRBJ1-2; a possible D gene is TRBD1 (5 bases). Germline CDR1 ENHRY, CDR2 SYGVKD. The CDR3 covers 13 residues. V lost 3 bases to trimming and J lost 8 bases, with 13 bases between them. CDR3 bases: TGTGCCATCAGTGATCGGGGGTCTCACGGCTACACCTTC. It specifies CAISDRGSHGYTF.

This clonotype was seen at least ten times. V gene TRBV6-5 combines with J gene TRBJ2-7, with 10 bases that match TRBD1. CDR3 size: 14 residues. V lost 6 bases to trimming and J lost 3 bases; unmatched junction nucleotides: 5. The germline V gene encodes CDR1 MNHEY and CDR2 SVGAGI. The CDR3 bases are TGTGCCAGCAGGCTTGGACAGGGGGTCTACGAGCAGTACTTC. Its protein is CASRLGQGVYEQYF.

This clonotype has ten or more counts. The chain's CDR3 is CSARDEARWNTGELFF. CDR3 DNA: TGCAGTGCTAGAGATGAGGCGAGATGGAACACCGGGGAGCTGTTTTTT. This rearrangement joins TRBV20-1 to TRBJ2-2, with D unclear. The germline V gene has CDR1 DFQATT and CDR2 SNEGSKA (reference sequence). Between the trimmed V and J ends, which lost 0 bases and 1 base, there was a span of 12 bases. This CDR3 comprises 16 residues.

Ten or more counts support this clonotype. This may be a read error: a much more frequent sequence differs by one nucleotide. The J gene is TRBJ1-4, the V gene TRBV7-8; D is unresolved. This CDR3 spans 18 amino acids. Trimming left V 2 bases short and J 3 bases short, with 19 bases between. CDR1 and CDR2 (germline): SGHVS, FQNEAQ. The CDR3 loop reads CASSLKAPGWSANEKLFF. CDR3 in DNA: TGTGCCAGCAGCTTAAAGGCCCCCGGGTGGTCAGCTAATGAAAAACTGTTTTTT.

This clonotype has just a few counts. The genes are TRBV20-1 and TRBJ2-2; 7 bases line up with TRBD2. The CDR3 is made up of 17 amino acids. Germline V lookup: CDR1 DFQATT, CDR2 SNEGSKA (reference sequence). V shed 6 bases and J 3 bases; nucleotides not matched to a gene: 16. CDR3 coding DNA: TGCAGTGCCCGAAAGGATAGCGGGCCTTTAGACACCGGGGAGCTGTTTTTT. Translating gives CSARKDSGPLDTGELFF.

This clonotype was counted once. Sequence at one end of the junction differs from germline and may be a read error. V usage is TRBV28 and J usage is TRBJ2-2; D might be TRBD2 (5 bases). This CDR3 is built from 12 residues. From germline, CDR1 is MDHEN and CDR2 SYDVKM. The CDR3 loop is CASSLYTGEPFF. The CDR3 DNA reads TGTGCCAGCAGCCTTTACACCGGGGAGCCGTTTTTT.

To note about this clonotype: The germline gene is not matched at one end of the junction; a read error may be the cause. CDR3 bases: TGTGCCAGCAGAGACTCAGGGCGATCGAACTATGGCTACACCTTC. It codes for CASRDSGRSNYGYTF. The V gene is TRBV6-4, the J gene TRBJ1-2, with a possible D match to TRBD1 (5 bases). The CDR3 consists of 15 residues. Germline V CDR1 and CDR2: MRHNA, SNTAGT.

The genes are TRBV5-6 and TRBJ2-3, with D tentatively TRBD2 (5 bases). Trimming removed 5 bases from V and 7 bases from J, with 11 bases in between. The CDR3 sequence is 12 residues long. The germline V gene encodes CDR1 SGHDT and CDR2 YYEEEE. CDR3 bases: TGTGCCAGCAGACCAGCCGGGAATACGCAGTATTTT. It yields the protein CASRPAGNTQYF.

This clonotype was picked up many times. The rearrangement uses TRBV10-3 and TRBJ1-5; D perhaps matches TRBD1 (5 bases). The V end was cut by 6 bases, the J end by 4 bases, with 13 bases between. This CDR3 has 14 amino acids. Germline assignment: CDR1 ENHRY and CDR2 SYGVKD. CDR3 bases: TGTGCCATCAGATCCCAGGGAGGGAATCAGCCCCAGCATTTT. Amino acids: CAIRSQGGNQPQHF.

For this clonotype: This may stem from a read error, because a much larger clone lies one nucleotide away. The rearrangement joins TRBV10-1 to TRBJ2-7, with D perhaps assigned TRBD1 or TRBD2 (5 bases each). Germline CDR1 reads WNHNN; CDR2 reads SYGVQD (reference sequence). This CDR3 has 14 residues. V was clipped by 3 bases and J by 2 bases, with 11 bases between them. CDR3 loop: CASSDGAAAYEQYF. The DNA for the CDR3 is TGCGCCAGCAGTGACGGGGCCGCCGCCTACGAGCAGTACTTC.

This clonotype was seen ten or more times. The rearrangement joins TRBV7-9 to TRBJ2-2; D is unclear. CDR1 and CDR2 from the germline V gene are SEHNR and FQNEAQ (reference sequence). The V gene lost 5 bases and the J gene lost 6 bases, with 10 bases spanning the gap. The CDR3 extends over 13 amino acids. The CDR3 here is CASSAAAAGELFF. The CDR3 bases are TGTGCCAGCAGCGCCGCGGCTGCCGGGGAGCTGTTTTTT.

Ten or more counts support this clonotype. This chain uses TRBV4-2 with TRBJ1-5; TRBD1 agrees at 9 bases. The V segment lost 1 base and the J segment 5 bases; nucleotides outside the gene matches: 3. Per germline, CDR1 LGHNA and CDR2 YNFKEQ. The CDR3 runs to 15 residues. CDR3 nucleotides: TGTGCCAGCAGCCAAGGTACAGGGGGCTATCAGCCCCAGCATTTT. Protein product: CASSQGTGGYQPQHF.

This clonotype was observed many times. The V gene is TRBV6-6, the J gene TRBJ2-7; D is undetermined. CDR1 MNHNY and CDR2 SVGAGI come from the germline V gene (reference sequence). The CDR3 sequence is 13 residues long. The germline V and J ends were trimmed by 2 bases and 1 base, with 6 bases remaining between them. CDR3 in amino acids: CASSYLGSYEQYF. The CDR3 DNA follows: TGTGCCAGCAGTTACCTAGGATCCTACGAGCAGTACTTC.

This clonotype was counted ten times or more. The V call is TRBV4-3, the J call TRBJ2-1; 8 nucleotides line up with TRBD2. The CDR3 is 16 residues long. V lost 3 bases and J lost 9; bases outside the gene matches: 13. The germline V gene has CDR1 LGHNA and CDR2 YSLEER. The CDR3 region is CASSHRQLAEGGEQFF. The DNA of the CDR3 is TGCGCCAGCAGCCACCGCCAACTAGCGGAAGGGGGTGAGCAGTTCTTC.

This clonotype was seen at least ten times. A much larger clone differs from this one at a single base, so this may be a read error. The conserved phenylalanine or tryptophan normally closing the CDR3 is absent here, so this likely arose from a read error. The J gene is TRBJ1-2, the V gene TRBV20-1; D not resolved. Trimming shortened V by 3 bases and J by 8 bases, and 7 bases separated the two germline ends. In germline, CDR1 is DFQATT, CDR2 SNEGSKA (reference sequence). This CDR3 is built from 10 residues. The CDR3 DNA follows: TGCAGTGCTAGGAAGGAAGGCTACACCTCC. Its translation is CSARKEGYTS.

Concerning this clonotype: This could be a read error, since a much larger clone is one nucleotide away. The chain employs TRBV7-2 and TRBJ2-4; D may be TRBD2 (5 bases). CDR3 length: 19 amino acids. Germline loops: CDR1 SGHTA, CDR2 FQGNSA. CDR3: CASSSPRWLAQIAQNIQYF. For the CDR3, the DNA is TGTGCCAGCAGCTCTCCCCGGTGGCTAGCTCAAATAGCCCAAAACATTCAGTACTTC. Supplemented by reference TRBV7-2 and TRBJ2-4, the full variable domain reads GAGVSQSPSNKVTEKGKDVELRCDPISGHTALYWYRQSLGQGLEFLIYFQGNSAPDKSGLPSDRFSAERTGGSVSTLTIQRTQQEDSAVYLCASSSPRWLAQIAQNIQYFGAGTRLSVL.

There are many counts of this clonotype. This sequence joins TRBV7-9 and TRBJ2-1; 7 bases match TRBD2. The CDR3 length is 15 residues. Germline CDR1 and CDR2: SEHNR and FQNEAQ (reference sequence). Trimming cost V 1 base and J 7 bases; bases outside gene matches: 7. The CDR3 sequence: CASSLVAGEGNEQFF. CDR3 in DNA: TGTGCCAGCAGCTTAGTTGCGGGAGAGGGGAATGAGCAGTTCTTC.

This clonotype was seen at least ten times. The rearrangement uses TRBV7-3 and TRBJ2-3, with TRBD2 matching 14 bases. CDR1 SGHTA and CDR2 FQGTGA come from the germline V gene. With V trimmed by 5 bases and J by 10 bases, 8 bases remained unmatched. The length of the CDR3 is 15 residues. The CDR3 sequence is CASSDGTSGSFAQYF. The CDR3 nucleotides are TGTGCCAGCAGCGACGGGACTAGCGGGAGTTTTGCGCAGTATTTT.

The table lists this clonotype with many counts. The chain is built from TRBV19 and TRBJ2-1; 9 bases are a match to TRBD2. CDR1 and CDR2 (germline): LNHDA, SQIVND (reference sequence). The V and J ends lost 5 bases and 5 bases, in that order; junction bases with no gene match: 4. The CDR3 length is 14 residues. Written as DNA, the CDR3 is TGTGCCAGTAGTTCCCTAGCGGGACACAATGAGCAGTTCTTC. It translates to CASSSLAGHNEQFF. The full variable domain, completed using reference TRBV19 and TRBJ2-1, is DGGITQSPKYLFRKEGQNVTLSCEQNLNHDAMYWYRQDPGQGLRLIYYSQIVNDFQKGDIAEGYSVSREKKESFPLTVTSAQKNPTAFYLCASSSLAGHNEQFFGPGTRLTVL.

This chain joins TRBV24-1 and TRBJ1-2, with TRBD1 matching over 9 bases. The V gene's germline CDR1 is KGHDR and CDR2 SFDVKD. The CDR3 extends over 15 amino acids. Losses at the gene ends were 0 bases for V and 9 bases for J; bases not matched to a gene: 7. The CDR3, as DNA: TGTGCCACCAGTGATTTGCATCGGGACAGGGCAAGCTACACCTTC. Residues: CATSDLHRDRASYTF.

This clonotype was detected many times. The chain has TRBV3-1 and TRBJ2-1; the D gene is possibly TRBD2 (6 bases). V shed 4 bases and J shed 7 bases, with 14 bases lying between them. The CDR3 length is 14 residues. The germline gives CDR1 LGHDT, CDR2 YNNKEL (reference sequence). The CDR3: CASSPRGTSNEQFF. In DNA form, the CDR3 reads TGTGCCAGCAGCCCCCGCGGGACTTCAAATGAGCAGTTCTTC.

V is TRBV20-1 and J is TRBJ1-1; D possibly corresponds to TRBD1 (5 bases). From germline, CDR1 is DFQATT and CDR2 SNEGSKA (reference sequence). This CDR3 is built from 15 residues. V was shortened by 4 bases and J by 1 base, with 16 bases between the two germline ends. The CDR3, as DNA: TGCAGTGCTAAGTCGACCGGGACTCAGAACACTGAAGCTTTCTTT. Translated: CSAKSTGTQNTEAFF.

The rearrangement links TRBV5-1 to TRBJ2-7; 12 nucleotides line up with TRBD2. CDR3 size: 17 residues. The germline V gene encodes CDR1 SGHRS and CDR2 YFSETQ. V shed 3 bases, J shed 9 bases, and the junction held 16 bases outside the gene matches. The CDR3 DNA reads as TGCGCCAGCAGCTCACTGACTAGCGGGGGTTTAGCGAGCGGGCAGTACTTC. Amino acid sequence: CASSSLTSGGLASGQYF.